This T cell receptor beta chain derives from a study of Tregs in tolerant kidney transplant recipients. Notes on the study in general: The small number of patients limits these findings pending further validation. Activated donor B cell expansion appeared to reveal the most relevant donor-specific TCRbeta repertoire. No direct test of biological reproducibility was done here.

CD4+CD25+CD127- Tregs, CD4+CD25- non-Tregs, CD4 and CD8 cells were sorted. V was pared by 2 bases and J by 2 bases, with 13 bases between. The CDR3 covers 15 residues. The V gene's germline CDR1 is SEHNR and CDR2 FQNEAQ (reference sequence). With respect to this clone: Antigen unknown.

The data were produced by immunoSEQ multiplex PCR, yet TCRdb's version contains in-frame clones alone and is incomplete. This sample yields over 50,000 clones, of which around four fifths are seen a single time; more than 4.5% belongs to the top ten. Source material: CD4+ T cells from blood. The gene calls are TRBV7-9 and TRBJ2-7; a possible D gene is TRBD2 (5 bases). This sequence was found in a human donor in good health. The CDR3 DNA follows: TGTGCCAGCAGCTTAAGTAGCGTGGTCCCCTACGAGCAGTACTTC. Amino acids: CASSLSSVVPYEQYF.